Below, 22 T cell receptor beta chains from the same sample are listed, as sequenced in a study of blood T cell repertoires in COVID-19. Repertoires were generated with immunoSEQ multiplex PCR, while TCRdb's copy carries only in-frame clones and drops some. The data hold 240,000 or so clones, with 70% to 90% observed a single time. The sample comprised peripheral blood. The receptors shown here come from a woman in her 30s who had recovered from COVID-19.

V and J are TRBV3-1 (or the pseudogene TRBV3-2) and TRBJ2-7; 8 bases fit TRBD2. CDR3 length: 16 residues. Germline V gene data show CDR1 as LGHDT and CDR2 as YNNKEL (reference sequence). After removal of 2 bases from V and 3 bases from J, the junction contained 9 bases not matched to a gene. The CDR3 reads CASSQTFLGGGYEQYF. Written as DNA, the CDR3 is TGTGCCAGCAGCCAAACATTCCTCGGGGGGGGCTACGAGCAGTACTTC.

The chain has TRBV11-3 and TRBJ2-5, with 7 bases that match TRBD2. The trim removed 2 bases at V and 2 bases at J, leaving 5 bases unmatched. This CDR3 comprises 15 residues. The germline CDR1 and CDR2 sequences are SGHNT and YENEEA. CDR3 loop: CASSLSTGGQETQYF. In nucleotides, the CDR3 is TGTGCCAGCAGCTTATCAACGGGGGGACAAGAGACCCAGTACTTC.

V usage is TRBV3-1 (or the pseudogene TRBV3-2) and J usage is TRBJ2-2; 7 bases match TRBD1. The CDR3 is made up of 14 amino acids. With V trimmed by 1 base and J by 5 bases, 1 base remained unmatched. In germline, CDR1 is LGHDT, CDR2 YNNKEL (reference sequence). CDR3 protein: CASSQGQGTGELFF. The CDR3 region has the DNA TGTGCCAGCAGCCAAGGACAGGGTACCGGGGAGCTGTTTTTT.

The chain carries TRBV5-1 and TRBJ2-3; D might be TRBD1 (6 bases). Trimming removed 4 bases at V and 6 bases at J, with 12 bases between. The CDR3 loop spans 13 amino acids. CDR1 and CDR2 from the germline V gene are SGHRS and YFSETQ. CDR3 residues: CASSTGQTDTQYF. CDR3 in DNA: TGCGCCAGCAGCACAGGACAGACGGATACGCAGTATTTT.

The J gene is TRBJ1-2, the V gene TRBV29-1; tentatively, D is TRBD1 (6 bases). Trimming left V 6 bases short and J 0 bases short, with 11 bases between. Germline assignment: CDR1 SQVTM and CDR2 ANQGSEA. CDR3 length equals 13 residues. CDR3 sequence reads: CSVVQGTNYGYTF. The CDR3 region has the DNA TGCAGCGTCGTCCAGGGGACTAACTATGGCTACACCTTC.

V and J are TRBV14 and TRBJ2-7; D is perhaps TRBD1 (6 bases). CDR3 length: 14 residues. Deletions cut 4 bases from V and 6 bases from J, with 16 bases between. CDR1 SGHDN and CDR2 FVKESK come from the germline V gene. The CDR3 region has the DNA TGTGCCAGCAGCCGAGGGGGTAGCCTCTTCGAGCAGTACTTC. It encodes CASSRGGSLFEQYF.

This chain joins TRBV7-2 and TRBJ2-7; unclear D gene. Trimming stripped 1 base from V and 6 bases from J, with 7 bases between. The CDR3 has 12 residues. In germline, CDR1 is SGHTA, CDR2 FQGNSA. CDR3 sequence: CASSLDTGEQYF. The CDR3 DNA reads as TGTGCCAGCAGCTTAGACACGGGCGAGCAGTACTTC.

The gene calls are TRBV7-9 and TRBJ1-6; 7 bases fit TRBD1. Trimming cost V 3 bases and J 10 bases; bases outside gene matches: 6. The germline V gene has CDR1 SEHNR and CDR2 FQNEAQ (reference sequence). The CDR3 runs to 14 residues. CDR3 loop: CASSFGTAQSPLHF. The CDR3 DNA is TGTGCCAGCAGCTTTGGGACAGCGCAATCACCCCTCCACTTT. Using reference TRBV7-9 and TRBJ1-6 for the parts outside the CDR3, the full variable domain is DTGVSQNPRHKITKRGQNVTFRCDPISEHNRLYWYRQTLGQGPEFLTYFQNEAQLEKSRLLSDRFSAERPKGSFSTLEIQRTEQGDSAMYLCASSFGTAQSPLHFGNGTRLTVT.

The chain couples TRBV2 to TRBJ2-5, with a possible D match to TRBD1 (6 bases). The CDR3 length is 15 residues. Germline V CDR1 and CDR2: SNHLY, FYNNEI. V was pared by 6 bases and J by 2 bases, with 16 bases between. Here the CDR3 reads CASSYILDRQETQYF. In nucleotides, the CDR3 is TGTGCCAGCAGCTATATACTAGACAGGCAAGAGACCCAGTACTTC.

This chain links TRBV9 with TRBJ1-1; perhaps TRBD1 as D (6 bases). The CDR3 consists of 11 residues. Trimming removed 7 bases from V and 7 bases from J, with 11 bases in between. Germline CDR1 reads SGDLS; CDR2 reads YYNGEE. This chain's CDR3 is CASSGGGEAFF. The CDR3 bases are TGTGCCAGCTCGGGGGGCGGTGAAGCTTTCTTT.

V is TRBV7-9 and J is TRBJ1-6; 8 positions agree with TRBD1. V gave up 7 bases and J gave up 9 bases; unmatched junction bases: 11. Germline V gene lookup returns CDR1 SEHNR and CDR2 FQNEAQ (reference sequence). The CDR3 length is 15 residues. CDR3 nucleotide sequence: TGTGCCAGCACTATGGACAGGGAACCTTTTTCACCCCTCCACTTT. Translating it yields CASTMDREPFSPLHF.

The CDR3 here is CASSPWARDRGQTEAFF. The CDR3, as DNA: TGTGCCAGCTCACCTTGGGCTCGGGACAGGGGGCAAACTGAAGCTTTCTTT. The chain couples TRBV18 to TRBJ1-1, with 12 bases fitting TRBD1. Looked up from germline, CDR1 is KGHSH and CDR2 is LQKENI. The length of the CDR3 is 17 residues. V was clipped by 3 bases and J by 5 bases; unmatched bases: 10. Using reference TRBV18 and TRBJ1-1 for the parts outside the CDR3, the full variable domain is NAGVMQNPRHLVRRRGQEARLRCSPMKGHSHVYWYRQLPEEGLKFMVYLQKENIIDESGMPKERFSAEFPKEGPSILRIQQVVRGDSAAYFCASSPWARDRGQTEAFFGQGTRLTVV.

The chain uses TRBV3-1 (or the pseudogene TRBV3-2) and TRBJ2-3; 11 bases fit TRBD2. J was trimmed by 7 bases and V by 2 bases; bases with no gene match: 5. The CDR3 is 15 amino acids. CDR1 is LGHDT and CDR2 is YNNKEL in the germline V gene (reference sequence). Here the CDR3 reads CASSQTSGGIYTQYF. DNA of the CDR3: TGTGCCAGCAGCCAAACTAGCGGGGGAATTTATACGCAGTATTTT.

V gene TRBV2 combines with J gene TRBJ1-2; 7 bases line up with TRBD1. CDR1 SNHLY and CDR2 FYNNEI come from the germline V gene. CDR3 length equals 12 residues. The V gene end was trimmed by 10 bases and the J gene end by 6 bases; junction bases not matched to a gene: 8. The CDR3 here is CANRDRVHGYTF. DNA for the CDR3: TGTGCCAACCGAGACAGGGTCCATGGCTACACCTTC.

J is TRBJ1-4 and V is TRBV2, with D maybe TRBD1 (5 bases). The CDR3 consists of 17 residues. Germline CDR1 and CDR2: SNHLY and FYNNEI. The V end was cut by 8 bases, the J end by 7 bases, with 26 bases between. CDR3 sequence (DNA): TGTGCCAGCCGCTTTACCGTGGGGGGAACGATTGGTGAAAAACTGTTTTTT. Amino acids: CASRFTVGGTIGEKLFF.

The rearrangement uses TRBV7-2 and TRBJ2-3, with 9 bases lining up with TRBD2. CDR1 and CDR2 (germline): SGHTA, FQGNSA. The trim removed 0 bases at V and 2 bases at J, leaving 6 bases unmatched. The CDR3 consists of 17 residues. As DNA, the CDR3 is TGTGCCAGCAGCTTAGCCGGGACTAGCAGGTTCACAGATACGCAGTATTTT. Protein sequence: CASSLAGTSRFTDTQYF. The full variable domain, rest sourced from reference TRBV7-2 and TRBJ2-3, is GAGVSQSPSNKVTEKGKDVELRCDPISGHTALYWYRQSLGQGLEFLIYFQGNSAPDKSGLPSDRFSAERTGGSVSTLTIQRTQQEDSAVYLCASSLAGTSRFTDTQYFGPGTRLTVL.

The chain couples TRBV30 to TRBJ2-7; 9 bases align to TRBD2. From germline, CDR1 is GTSNPN and CDR2 SVGIG (reference sequence). This CDR3 is 15 amino acids long. The junction had 6 bases not matched to a gene; V was cut back by 0 bases and J by 3 bases. CDR3 coding DNA: TGTGCCTGGAGTGTACCTGAGACTAGCGGCTACGAGCAGTACTTC. As protein: CAWSVPETSGYEQYF.

The chain couples TRBV10-1 to TRBJ2-2; 7 bases align to TRBD2. CDR1 WNHNN and CDR2 SYGVQD come from the germline V gene (reference sequence). This CDR3 is 14 amino acids long. The J segment lost 6 bases and the V segment lost 7 bases, leaving 8 bases of the junction unmatched. CDR3 nucleotide sequence: TGCGCCAGCACTGGGGGAGGGTCCGCCGGGGAGCTGTTTTTT. Amino acid sequence: CASTGGGSAGELFF.

The CDR3 reads CATSASGASGSPLHF. CDR3 coding DNA: TGTGCCACCAGCGCCTCAGGAGCCTCGGGGTCACCCCTCCACTTT. The chain combines TRBV15 with TRBJ1-6, with no clear D. This CDR3 has 15 residues. The ends were cut back, 5 bases at V and 10 bases at J, with 18 bases in the middle. CDR1 and CDR2 from the germline V gene are LNHNV and YYDKDF (reference sequence).

The chain combines TRBV4-1 with TRBJ2-5, with a weak D call TRBD2 (5 bases). Between the trimmed V and J ends, which lost 2 bases and 6 bases, there was a span of 19 bases. Germline V gene data show CDR1 as MGHRA and CDR2 as YSYEKL. The CDR3 is 16 residues long. CDR3 bases: TGCGCCAGCAGCCAAAAGGGTGGGCCCGGGGAGAAGACCCAGTACTTC. Translating it yields CASSQKGGPGEKTQYF.

The chain recombines TRBV7-5 with TRBJ2-7; TRBD2 is taken as the D call from the table, unchecked against the DNA. TRBV7-5 is a listed pseudogene. CDR3 length equals 13 residues. This CDR3 reads CARPRRAEYEQYF. As DNA, the CDR3 is TGTGCCAGACCTCGGAGGGCAGAATACGAGCAGTACTTC.

This chain uses TRBV6-5 with TRBJ2-7; D possibly corresponds to TRBD2 (6 bases). The V and J ends lost 5 bases and 0 bases respectively, with 8 bases between them. Germline V gene data show CDR1 as MNHEY and CDR2 as SVGAGI. CDR3 length: 13 amino acids. CDR3 sequence reads: CASSPGGSYEQYF. DNA for the CDR3: TGTGCCAGCAGTCCCGGGGGCTCCTACGAGCAGTACTTC.